Shown below are 17 T cell receptor beta chains from a single sample sequenced in a study of cytomegalovirus exposure and HLA in healthy donors. The PCR ran on 60 Vbeta and 13 Jbeta primers. The repertoire was sequenced with immunoSEQ multiplex PCR; TCRdb's copy has only in-frame clones and lacks some. The sample lists about 150,000 clones; around 80% were seen once. The sequenced sample consisted of PBMCs. These receptors originate from a man between 18 and 29 years old in good health and CMV-seronegative.

The chain recombines TRBV28 with TRBJ2-3; TRBD2 might be the D (5 bases). The germline V and J ends were trimmed by 5 bases and 6 bases, with 15 bases remaining between them. The CDR3 length is 14 residues. Germline loops: CDR1 MDHEN, CDR2 SYDVKM. The CDR3 is CASSLRPGKDTQYF. In DNA form, the CDR3 reads TGTGCCAGCAGTCTCAGACCCGGGAAGGATACGCAGTATTTT.

The chain has TRBV4-3 and TRBJ1-1; D remains ambiguous. Trimming took off 4 bases at V and 3 bases at J, with 15 bases between the two ends. Germline V CDR1 and CDR2: LGHNA, YSLEER. CDR3 length: 15 amino acids. The CDR3 DNA is TGCGCCAGCAGCCGCCCTGGCGAGGCCCACACTGAAGCTTTCTTT. Translated, it gives CASSRPGEAHTEAFF.

CDR3 DNA: TGTGCCAGCTCACGGTCAGGAGGTGCTTACAATGAGCAGTTCTTC. Encoded protein: CASSRSGGAYNEQFF. The chain uses TRBV18 and TRBJ2-1; weak D call: TRBD2 (5 bases). Germline-derived CDR1 and CDR2 are KGHSH and LQKENI. The CDR3 extends over 15 amino acids. The V and J ends lost 4 bases and 4 bases respectively, with 14 bases between them.

This chain links TRBV30 with TRBJ1-2; D call uncertain. Germline CDR1 reads GTSNPN; CDR2 reads SVGIG (reference sequence). Trimming took 8 bases from V and 7 from J, leaving 14 bases between them. The CDR3 covers 11 residues. As DNA, the CDR3 is TGTGCCGTCGTAAAGGCGGGTGGCTACACCTTC. It is translated as CAVVKAGGYTF.

This clone was seen a single time. The junction departs from the called germline gene at one end, perhaps through a read error. The sample carries other DNA sequences with the same CDR3. The chain carries TRBV2 and TRBJ2-1; D is perhaps TRBD2 (6 bases). The CDR3 length is 16 residues. CDR1 SNHLY and CDR2 FYNNEI come from the germline V gene. The CDR3 nucleotides are TGTGCCAGCAGTGAAGGGGTCGGGAGCGCCTACAACGAGCAGTTCTTC. Its protein is CASSEGVGSAYNEQFF.

This chain joins TRBV4-3 and TRBJ1-2, with 9 bases fitting TRBD1. The CDR3 is 15 residues long. With 3 bases clipped from V and 4 bases from J, the junction kept 6 bases outside the gene matches. CDR1 and CDR2 (germline): LGHNA, YSLEER. CDR3 nucleotide sequence: TGCGCCAGCAGCCACGACAGGGGGGAAGCCTATGGCTACACCTTC. Translation gives CASSHDRGEAYGYTF.

The chain uses TRBV5-1 and TRBJ2-7, with 10 bases identical to TRBD1. Germline CDR1 and CDR2: SGHRS and YFSETQ. J gave up 6 bases and V 1 base, and 7 bases lay outside the gene matches. The length of the CDR3 is 15 residues. CDR3 nucleotide sequence: TGCGCCAGCAGCTTGTACCGGGACAGGGGTCCCGAGCAGTACTTC. The encoded protein is CASSLYRDRGPEQYF. Supplemented by reference TRBV5-1 and TRBJ2-7, the full variable domain reads KAGVTQTPRYLIKTRGQQVTLSCSPISGHRSVSWYQQTPGQGLQFLFEYFSETQRNKGNFPGRFSGRQFSNSRSEMNVSTLELGDSALYLCASSLYRDRGPEQYFGPGTRLTVT.

About this clone: This specimen includes other DNA sequences encoding the same CDR3. This chain joins TRBV6-5 and TRBJ1-1, with D maybe TRBD1 (5 bases). The germline CDR1 and CDR2 sequences are MNHEY and SVGAGI. CDR3 length equals 13 residues. Trimming removed 2 bases at V and 4 bases at J, with 8 bases between. CDR3 DNA: TGTGCCAGCAGTTACGGGGGGGGCACTGAAGCTTTCTTT. Encoded protein: CASSYGGGTEAFF.

CDR3 coding DNA: TGTGCCACCAGCGGAGGGGGGACACAATACGAGCAGTACTTC. Amino acids: CATSGGGTQYEQYF. The genes are TRBV15 and TRBJ2-7; perhaps D is TRBD1 or TRBD2 (6 bases each). CDR1 is LNHNV, CDR2 YYDKDF, per germline (reference sequence). The V and J ends lost 5 bases and 4 bases respectively, with 15 bases between them. The CDR3 length is 14 residues.

This clone occurred a few times. This chain joins TRBV18 and TRBJ1-2; 7 bases agree with TRBD1. The germline V gene has CDR1 KGHSH and CDR2 LQKENI. The CDR3 has 13 amino acids. V lost 3 bases and J lost 3; bases outside the gene matches: 1. The DNA of the CDR3 is TGTGCCAGCTCACCGGGGACAGACTATGGCTACACCTTC. Protein: CASSPGTDYGYTF.

V and J are TRBV5-1 and TRBJ2-7, with 7 bases that match TRBD2. This CDR3 contains 15 residues. The V segment lost 4 bases and the J segment 6 bases; nucleotides outside the gene matches: 13. CDR1 and CDR2 (germline): SGHRS, YFSETQ. The CDR3 DNA reads TGCGCCAGCAGCCCGACAGTAGGACTAGACAGCGAGCAGTACTTC. Translated: CASSPTVGLDSEQYF.

The J gene is TRBJ2-7, the V gene TRBV27, with 7 bases identical to TRBD1. With 5 bases clipped from V and 3 bases from J, the junction kept 10 bases outside the gene matches. The CDR3 totals 15 residues. Germline CDR1 MNHEY, CDR2 SMNVEV (reference sequence). The CDR3, as DNA: TGTGCCAGCAGTGTAAGGGACAGCCCTTTCTACGAGCAGTACTTC. As protein: CASSVRDSPFYEQYF.

The chain recombines TRBV4-1 with TRBJ2-3; weak D call: TRBD1 (5 bases). The CDR3 spans 15 residues. The V gene's germline CDR1 is MGHRA and CDR2 YSYEKL. The germline V and J ends were trimmed by 5 bases and 6 bases, with 18 bases remaining between them. CDR3 DNA sequence: TGCGCCAGCAGCGCGGCAGGCCTCTCAGGGGATACGCAGTATTTT. Residues: CASSAAGLSGDTQYF.

The chain is built from TRBV27 and TRBJ2-7; D is perhaps TRBD2 (6 bases). CDR1 and CDR2 (germline): MNHEY, SMNVEV (reference sequence). The CDR3 contains 16 residues. The V gene lost 1 base and the J gene lost 2 bases, with 15 bases spanning the gap. The CDR3 nucleotides are TGTGCCAGCAGTTTATACTACCCCTCGGGGGCCTACGAGCAGTACTTC. Translation gives CASSLYYPSGAYEQYF.

The rearrangement joins TRBV7-2 to TRBJ1-3, with a possible D match to TRBD1 (5 bases). The V and J ends lost 4 bases and 0 bases respectively, with 10 bases between them. The germline V gene encodes CDR1 SGHTA and CDR2 FQGNSA. The CDR3 is 15 amino acids. CDR3 protein: CASSSGRHSGNTIYF. CDR3 DNA sequence: TGTGCCAGCAGCTCAGGGCGCCACTCTGGAAACACCATATATTTT.

The chain has TRBV11-2 and TRBJ1-2; 10 bases line up with TRBD1. Germline V lookup: CDR1 SGHAT, CDR2 FQNNGV. The length of the CDR3 is 16 residues. V dropped 0 bases and J dropped 7; count of bases not matched to a gene: 8. The CDR3 DNA sequence: TGTGCCAGCAGCTTAGATCTGTGGACAGGGGGGAGTGGCTACACCTTC. Amino acid sequence: CASSLDLWTGGSGYTF.

Here the CDR3 DNA reads TGTGCCTGGAGTCCGGGACAGGGACATCAGCCCCAGCATTTT. This encodes CAWSPGQGHQPQHF. The chain has TRBV30 and TRBJ1-5; 9 bases map to TRBD1. Germline V gene lookup returns CDR1 GTSNPN and CDR2 SVGIG (reference sequence). Losses at the gene ends were 2 bases for V and 5 bases for J; bases not matched to a gene: 4. The CDR3 spans 14 residues. Complete variable domain (other parts from reference TRBV30 and TRBJ1-5): SQTIHQWPATLVQPVGSPLSLECTVEGTSNPNLYWYRQAAGRGLQLLFYSVGIGQISSEVPQNLSASRPQDRQFILSSKKLLLSDSGFYLCAWSPGQGHQPQHFGDGTRLSIL.